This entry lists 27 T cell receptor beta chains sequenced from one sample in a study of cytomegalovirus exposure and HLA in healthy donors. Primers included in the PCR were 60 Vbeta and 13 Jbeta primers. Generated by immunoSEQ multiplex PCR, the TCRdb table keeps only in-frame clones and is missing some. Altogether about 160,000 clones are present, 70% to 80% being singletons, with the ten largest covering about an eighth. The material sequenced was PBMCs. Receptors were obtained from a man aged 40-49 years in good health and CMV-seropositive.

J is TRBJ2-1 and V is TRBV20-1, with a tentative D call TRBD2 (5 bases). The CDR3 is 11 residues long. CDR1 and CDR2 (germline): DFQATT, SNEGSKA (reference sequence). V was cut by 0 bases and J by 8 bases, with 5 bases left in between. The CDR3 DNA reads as TGCAGTGCTAGAGATAGCGATGAGCAGTTCTTC. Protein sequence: CSARDSDEQFF.

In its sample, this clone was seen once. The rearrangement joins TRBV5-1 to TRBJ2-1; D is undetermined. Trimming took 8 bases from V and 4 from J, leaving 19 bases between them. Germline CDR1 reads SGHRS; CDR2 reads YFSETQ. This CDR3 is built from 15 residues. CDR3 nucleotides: TGCGCCAGTGCGAGAACACCCCTAGAGTACAATGAGCAGTTCTTC. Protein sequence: CASARTPLEYNEQFF.

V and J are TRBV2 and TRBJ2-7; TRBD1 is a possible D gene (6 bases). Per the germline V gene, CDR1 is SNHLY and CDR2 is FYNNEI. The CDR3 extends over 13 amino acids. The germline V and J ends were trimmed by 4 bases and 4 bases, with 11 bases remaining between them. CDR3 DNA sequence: TGTGCCAGCAGTGCGCAGACAGGATACGAGCAGTACTTC. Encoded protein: CASSAQTGYEQYF.

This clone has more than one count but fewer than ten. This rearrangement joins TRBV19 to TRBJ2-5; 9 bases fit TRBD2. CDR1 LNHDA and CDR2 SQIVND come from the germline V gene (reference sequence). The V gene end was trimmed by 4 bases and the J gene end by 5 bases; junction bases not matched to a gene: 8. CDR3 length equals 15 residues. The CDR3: CASSKGRGLAETQYF. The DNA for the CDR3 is TGTGCCAGTAGTAAAGGGCGGGGACTAGCTGAGACCCAGTACTTC.

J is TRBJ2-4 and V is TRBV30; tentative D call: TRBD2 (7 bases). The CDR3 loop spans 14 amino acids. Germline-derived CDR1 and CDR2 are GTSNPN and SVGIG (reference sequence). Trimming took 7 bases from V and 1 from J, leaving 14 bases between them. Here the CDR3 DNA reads TGTGCCTTGGAGGGGGGAGGGGCCAAAAACATTCAGTACTTC. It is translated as CALEGGGAKNIQYF.

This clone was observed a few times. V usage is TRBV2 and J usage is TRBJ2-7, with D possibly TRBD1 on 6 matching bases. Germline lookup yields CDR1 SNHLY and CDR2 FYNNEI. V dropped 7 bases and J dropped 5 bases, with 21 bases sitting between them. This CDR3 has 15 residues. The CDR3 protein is CASTRAHQGKDEQYF. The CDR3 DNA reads TGTGCCAGCACACGCGCCCACCAGGGGAAGGACGAGCAGTACTTC.

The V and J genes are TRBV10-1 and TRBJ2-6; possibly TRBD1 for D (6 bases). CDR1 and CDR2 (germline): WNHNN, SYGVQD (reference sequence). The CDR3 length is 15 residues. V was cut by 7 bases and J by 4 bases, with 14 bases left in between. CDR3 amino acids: CASNLVGAGANVLTF. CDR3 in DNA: TGCGCCAGCAACTTGGTGGGGGCAGGGGCCAACGTCCTGACTTTC.

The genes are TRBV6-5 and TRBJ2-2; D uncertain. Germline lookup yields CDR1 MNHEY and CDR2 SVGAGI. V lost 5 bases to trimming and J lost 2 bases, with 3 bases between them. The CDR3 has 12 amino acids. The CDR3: CASSTNTGELFF. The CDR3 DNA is TGTGCCAGCAGTACTAACACCGGGGAGCTGTTTTTT.

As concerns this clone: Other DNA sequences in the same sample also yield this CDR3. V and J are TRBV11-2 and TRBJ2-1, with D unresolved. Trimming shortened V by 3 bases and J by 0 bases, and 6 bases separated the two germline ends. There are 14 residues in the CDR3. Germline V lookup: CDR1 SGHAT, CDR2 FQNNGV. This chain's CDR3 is CASSFRGSYNEQFF. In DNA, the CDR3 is TGTGCCAGCAGCTTCCGCGGCTCCTACAATGAGCAGTTCTTC.

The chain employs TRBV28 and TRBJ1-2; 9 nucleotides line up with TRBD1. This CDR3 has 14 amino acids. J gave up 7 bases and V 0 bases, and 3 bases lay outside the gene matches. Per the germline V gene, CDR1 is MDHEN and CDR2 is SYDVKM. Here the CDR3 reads CASSLWGTGFGYTF. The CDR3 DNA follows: TGTGCCAGCAGTTTATGGGGGACAGGGTTTGGCTACACCTTC.

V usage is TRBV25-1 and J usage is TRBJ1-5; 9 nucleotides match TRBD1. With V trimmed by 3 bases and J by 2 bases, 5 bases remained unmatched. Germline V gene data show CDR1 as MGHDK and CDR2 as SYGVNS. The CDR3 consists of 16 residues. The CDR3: CASSDAGQGGNQPQHF. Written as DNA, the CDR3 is TGTGCCAGCAGTGACGCGGGACAGGGCGGCAATCAGCCCCAGCATTTT. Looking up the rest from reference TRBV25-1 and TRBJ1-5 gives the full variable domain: EADIYQTPRYLVIGTGKKITLECSQTMGHDKMYWYQQDPGMELHLIHYSYGVNSTEKGDLSSESTVSRIRTEHFPLTLESARPSHTSQYLCASSDAGQGGNQPQHFGDGTRLSIL.

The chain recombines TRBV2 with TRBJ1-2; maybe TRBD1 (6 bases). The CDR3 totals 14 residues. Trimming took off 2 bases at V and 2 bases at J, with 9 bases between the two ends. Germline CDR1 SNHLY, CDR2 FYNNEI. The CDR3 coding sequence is TGTGCCAGCAGTGAAAGGGGGATCAACTATGGCTACACCTTC. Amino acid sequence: CASSERGINYGYTF.

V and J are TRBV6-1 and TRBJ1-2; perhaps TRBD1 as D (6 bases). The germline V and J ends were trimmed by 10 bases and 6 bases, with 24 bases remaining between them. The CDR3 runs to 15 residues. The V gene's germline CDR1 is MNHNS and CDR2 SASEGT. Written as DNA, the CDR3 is TGTGCCAACCGGGCAGGGGCCCAGGGTATAAATGGCTACACCTTC. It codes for CANRAGAQGINGYTF.

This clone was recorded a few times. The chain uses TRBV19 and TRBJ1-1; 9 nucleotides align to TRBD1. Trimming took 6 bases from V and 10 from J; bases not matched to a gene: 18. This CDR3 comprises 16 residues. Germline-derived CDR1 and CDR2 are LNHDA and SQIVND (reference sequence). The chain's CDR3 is CASSGGAGTGLLGAFF. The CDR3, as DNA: TGTGCCAGTAGCGGAGGGGCAGGGACAGGGTTATTAGGAGCTTTCTTT.

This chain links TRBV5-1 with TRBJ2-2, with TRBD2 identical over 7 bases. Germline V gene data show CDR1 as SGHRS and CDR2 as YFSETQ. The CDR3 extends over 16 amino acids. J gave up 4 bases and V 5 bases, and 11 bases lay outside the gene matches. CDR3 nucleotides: TGCGCCAGCAGAGGAGGCGGGAGAGCTATCACCGGGGAGCTGTTTTTT. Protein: CASRGGGRAITGELFF.

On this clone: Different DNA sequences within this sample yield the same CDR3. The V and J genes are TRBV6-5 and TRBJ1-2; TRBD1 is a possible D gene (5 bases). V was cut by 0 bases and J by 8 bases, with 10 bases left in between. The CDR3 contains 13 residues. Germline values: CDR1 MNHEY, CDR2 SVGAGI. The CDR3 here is CASSYSRGGGYTF. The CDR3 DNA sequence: TGTGCCAGCAGTTACTCGAGGGGAGGCGGCTACACCTTC.

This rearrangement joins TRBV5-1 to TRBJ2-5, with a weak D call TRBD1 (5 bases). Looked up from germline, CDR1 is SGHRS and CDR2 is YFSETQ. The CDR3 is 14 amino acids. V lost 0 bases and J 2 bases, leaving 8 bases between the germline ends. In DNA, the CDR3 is TGCGCCAGCAGCTTGGGACAGAATCAAGAGACCCAGTACTTC. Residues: CASSLGQNQETQYF.

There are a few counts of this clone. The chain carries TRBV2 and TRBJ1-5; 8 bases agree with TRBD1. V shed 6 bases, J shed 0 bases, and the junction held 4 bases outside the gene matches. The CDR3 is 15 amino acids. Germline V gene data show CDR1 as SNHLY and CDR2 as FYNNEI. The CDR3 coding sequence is TGTGCCAGCAGCGGACAGGGAATTAGCAATCAGCCCCAGCATTTT. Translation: CASSGQGISNQPQHF. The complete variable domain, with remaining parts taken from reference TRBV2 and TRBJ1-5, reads EPEVTQTPSHQVTQMGQEVILRCVPISNHLYFYWYRQILGQKVEFLVSFYNNEISEKSEIFDDQFSVERPDGSNFTLKIRSTKLEDSAMYFCASSGQGISNQPQHFGDGTRLSIL.

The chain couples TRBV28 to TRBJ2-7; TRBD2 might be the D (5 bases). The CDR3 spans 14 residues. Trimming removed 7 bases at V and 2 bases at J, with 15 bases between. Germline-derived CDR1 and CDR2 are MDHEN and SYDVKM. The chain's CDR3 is CASTLSADAYEQYF. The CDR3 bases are TGTGCCAGCACCCTTTCAGCGGATGCCTACGAGCAGTACTTC.

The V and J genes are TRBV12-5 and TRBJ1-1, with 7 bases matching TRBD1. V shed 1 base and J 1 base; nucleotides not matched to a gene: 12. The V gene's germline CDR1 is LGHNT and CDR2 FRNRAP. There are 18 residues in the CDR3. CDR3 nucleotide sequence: TGTGCTAGTGGTTTGGGACCGGGGACAGAGCCTAAGAACACTGAAGCTTTCTTT. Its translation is CASGLGPGTEPKNTEAFF.

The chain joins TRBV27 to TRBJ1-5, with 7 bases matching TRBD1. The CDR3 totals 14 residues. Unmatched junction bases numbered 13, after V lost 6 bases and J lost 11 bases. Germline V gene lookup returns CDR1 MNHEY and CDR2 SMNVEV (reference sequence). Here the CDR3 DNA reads TGTGCCAGCAGCCTACGACAGGGCCAAGGGTCCCAGCATTTT. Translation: CASSLRQGQGSQHF.

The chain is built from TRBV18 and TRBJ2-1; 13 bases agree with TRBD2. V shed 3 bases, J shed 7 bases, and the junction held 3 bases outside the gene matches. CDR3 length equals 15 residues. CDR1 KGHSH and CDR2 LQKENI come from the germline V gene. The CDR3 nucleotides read TGTGCCAGCTCACCTTGGACTAGCGGGAGTAATGAGCAGTTCTTC. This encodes CASSPWTSGSNEQFF.

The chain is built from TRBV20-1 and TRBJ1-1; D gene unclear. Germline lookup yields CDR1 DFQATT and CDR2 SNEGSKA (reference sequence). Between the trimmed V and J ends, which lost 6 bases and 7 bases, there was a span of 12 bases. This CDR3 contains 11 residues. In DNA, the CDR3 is TGCAGTGCCCCGAGTGCCGTTGAAGCTTTCTTT. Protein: CSAPSAVEAFF.

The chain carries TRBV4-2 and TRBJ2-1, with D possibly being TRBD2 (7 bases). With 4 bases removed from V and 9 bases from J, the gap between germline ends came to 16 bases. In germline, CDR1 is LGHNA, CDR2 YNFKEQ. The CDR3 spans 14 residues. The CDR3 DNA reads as TGTGCCAGCAGCCCACTTAGGGGGGGCGGTGAGCAGTTCTTC. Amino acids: CASSPLRGGGEQFF.

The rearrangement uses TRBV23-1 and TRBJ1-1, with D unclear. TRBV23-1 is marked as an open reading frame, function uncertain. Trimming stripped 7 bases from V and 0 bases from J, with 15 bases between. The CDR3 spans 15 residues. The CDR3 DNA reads TGCGCCAGCACCCTCTTCCCCCACATGAACACTGAAGCTTTCTTT. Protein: CASTLFPHMNTEAFF.

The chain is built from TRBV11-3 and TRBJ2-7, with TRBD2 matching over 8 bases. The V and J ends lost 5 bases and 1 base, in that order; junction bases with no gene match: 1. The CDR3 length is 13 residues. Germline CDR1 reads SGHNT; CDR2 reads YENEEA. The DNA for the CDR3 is TGTGCCAGCAGCCCGGGGGGGTCCTACGAGCAGTACTTC. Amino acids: CASSPGGSYEQYF. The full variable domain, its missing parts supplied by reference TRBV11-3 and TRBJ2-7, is EAGVVQSPRYKIIEKKQPVAFWCNPISGHNTLYWYLQNLGQGPELLIRYENEEAVDDSQLPKDRFSAERLKGVDSTLKIQPAELGDSAVYLCASSPGGSYEQYFGPGTRLTVT.

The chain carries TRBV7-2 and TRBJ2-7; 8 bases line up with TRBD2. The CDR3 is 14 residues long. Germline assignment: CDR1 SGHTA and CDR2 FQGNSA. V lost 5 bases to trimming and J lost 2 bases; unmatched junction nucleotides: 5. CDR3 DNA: TGTGCCAGCAGCAGTAGCGGGAACCCCTACGAGCAGTACTTC. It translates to CASSSSGNPYEQYF.